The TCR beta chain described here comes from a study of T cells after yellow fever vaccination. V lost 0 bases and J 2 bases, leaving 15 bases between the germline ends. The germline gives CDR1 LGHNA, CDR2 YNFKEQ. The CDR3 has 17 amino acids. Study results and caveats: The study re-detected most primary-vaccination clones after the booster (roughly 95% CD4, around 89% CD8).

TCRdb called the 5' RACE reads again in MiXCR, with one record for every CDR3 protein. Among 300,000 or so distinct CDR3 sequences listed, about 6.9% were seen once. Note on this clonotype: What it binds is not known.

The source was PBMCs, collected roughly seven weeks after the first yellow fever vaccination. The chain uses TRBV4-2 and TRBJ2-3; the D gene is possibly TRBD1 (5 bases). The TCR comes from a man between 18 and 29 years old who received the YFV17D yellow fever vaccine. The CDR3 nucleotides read TGTGCCAGCAGCCAAGATTCGGACAACGAACACACAGATACGCAGTATTTT. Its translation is CASSQDSDNEHTDTQYF.